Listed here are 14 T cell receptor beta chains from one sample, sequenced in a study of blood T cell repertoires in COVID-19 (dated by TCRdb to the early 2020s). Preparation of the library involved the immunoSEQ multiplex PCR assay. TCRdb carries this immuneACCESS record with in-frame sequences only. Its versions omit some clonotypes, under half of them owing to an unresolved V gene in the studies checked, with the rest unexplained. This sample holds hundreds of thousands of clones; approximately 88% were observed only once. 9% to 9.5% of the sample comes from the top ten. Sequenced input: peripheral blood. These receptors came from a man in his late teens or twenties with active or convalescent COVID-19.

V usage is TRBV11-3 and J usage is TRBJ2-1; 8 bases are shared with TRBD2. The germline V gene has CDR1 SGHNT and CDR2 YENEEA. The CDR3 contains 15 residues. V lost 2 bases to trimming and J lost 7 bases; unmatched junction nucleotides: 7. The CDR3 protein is CASSLIVAGMNEQFF. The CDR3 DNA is TGTGCCAGCAGCTTAATAGTAGCGGGGATGAATGAGCAGTTCTTC.

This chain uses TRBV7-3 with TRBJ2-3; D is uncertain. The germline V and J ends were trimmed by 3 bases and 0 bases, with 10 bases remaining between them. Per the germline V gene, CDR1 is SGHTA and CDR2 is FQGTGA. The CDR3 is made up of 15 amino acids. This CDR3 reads CASSFPGSSTDTQYF. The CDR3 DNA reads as TGTGCCAGCAGCTTCCCCGGGTCGAGCACAGATACGCAGTATTTT. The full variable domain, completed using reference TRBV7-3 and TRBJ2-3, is GAGVSQTPSNKVTEKGKYVELRCDPISGHTALYWYRQSLGQGPEFLIYFQGTGAADDSGLPNDRFFAVRPEGSVSTLKIQRTERGDSAVYLCASSFPGSSTDTQYFGPGTRLTVL.

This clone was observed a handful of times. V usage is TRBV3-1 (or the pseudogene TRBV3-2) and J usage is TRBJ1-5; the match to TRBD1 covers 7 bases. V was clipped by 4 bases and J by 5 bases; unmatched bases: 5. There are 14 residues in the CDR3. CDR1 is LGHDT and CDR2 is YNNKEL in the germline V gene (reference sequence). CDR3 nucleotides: TGTGCCAGCAGCCGACATACAGGGGATCAGCCCCAGCATTTT. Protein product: CASSRHTGDQPQHF.

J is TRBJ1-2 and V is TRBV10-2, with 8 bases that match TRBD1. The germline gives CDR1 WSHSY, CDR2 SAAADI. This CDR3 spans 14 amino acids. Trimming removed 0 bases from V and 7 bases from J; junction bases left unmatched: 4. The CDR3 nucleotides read TGCGCCAGCAGTGAGTCGTCAGGGGGCGGTGGCTACACCTTC. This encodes CASSESSGGGGYTF.

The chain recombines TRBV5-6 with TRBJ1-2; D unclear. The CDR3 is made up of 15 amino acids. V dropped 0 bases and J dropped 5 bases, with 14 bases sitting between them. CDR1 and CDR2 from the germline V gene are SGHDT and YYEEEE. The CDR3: CASSLVELRGYGYTF. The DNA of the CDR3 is TGTGCCAGCAGCTTGGTAGAGCTAAGAGGATATGGCTACACCTTC. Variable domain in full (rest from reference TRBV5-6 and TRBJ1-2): DAGVTQSPTHLIKTRGQQVTLRCSPKSGHDTVSWYQQALGQGPQFIFQYYEEEERQRGNFPDRFSGHQFPNYSSELNVNALLLGDSALYLCASSLVELRGYGYTFGSGTRLTVV.

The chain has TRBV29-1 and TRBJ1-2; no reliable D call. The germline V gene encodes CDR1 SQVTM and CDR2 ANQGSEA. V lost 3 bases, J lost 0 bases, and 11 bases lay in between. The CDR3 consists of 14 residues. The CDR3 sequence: CSVDRPGSNYGYTF. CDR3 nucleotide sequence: TGCAGCGTTGACCGACCGGGATCTAACTATGGCTACACCTTC.

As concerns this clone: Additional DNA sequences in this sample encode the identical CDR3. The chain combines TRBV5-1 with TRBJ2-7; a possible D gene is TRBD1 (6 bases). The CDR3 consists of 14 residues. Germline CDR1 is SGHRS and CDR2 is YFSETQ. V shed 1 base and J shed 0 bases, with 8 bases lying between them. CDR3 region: CASSLTGSSYEQYF. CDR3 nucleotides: TGCGCCAGCAGCTTGACAGGGAGCTCCTACGAGCAGTACTTC. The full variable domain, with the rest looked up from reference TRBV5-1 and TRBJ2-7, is KAGVTQTPRYLIKTRGQQVTLSCSPISGHRSVSWYQQTPGQGLQFLFEYFSETQRNKGNFPGRFSGRQFSNSRSEMNVSTLELGDSALYLCASSLTGSSYEQYFGPGTRLTVT.

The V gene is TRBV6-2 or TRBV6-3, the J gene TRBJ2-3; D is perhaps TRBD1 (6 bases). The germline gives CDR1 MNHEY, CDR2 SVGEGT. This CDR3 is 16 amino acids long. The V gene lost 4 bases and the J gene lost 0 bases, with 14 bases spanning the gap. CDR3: CASSSTSTGSTDTQYF. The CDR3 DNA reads TGTGCCAGCAGTTCAACCTCAACAGGGAGCACAGATACGCAGTATTTT.

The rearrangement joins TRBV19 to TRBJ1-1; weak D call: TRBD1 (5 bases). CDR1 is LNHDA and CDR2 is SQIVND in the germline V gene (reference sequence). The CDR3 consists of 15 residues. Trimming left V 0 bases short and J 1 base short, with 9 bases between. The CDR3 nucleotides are TGTGCCAGTAGTATAGATGACAGTGGGAACACTGAAGCTTTCTTT. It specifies CASSIDDSGNTEAFF.

CDR3 sequence reads: CASGPGQGYEQYF. The CDR3 bases are TGCGCCAGCGGTCCGGGACAGGGCTACGAGCAGTACTTC. This chain uses TRBV5-1 with TRBJ2-7, with TRBD1 matching 9 bases. The germline V gene has CDR1 SGHRS and CDR2 YFSETQ. This CDR3 comprises 13 residues. V gave up 7 bases and J gave up 3 bases; unmatched junction bases: 5.

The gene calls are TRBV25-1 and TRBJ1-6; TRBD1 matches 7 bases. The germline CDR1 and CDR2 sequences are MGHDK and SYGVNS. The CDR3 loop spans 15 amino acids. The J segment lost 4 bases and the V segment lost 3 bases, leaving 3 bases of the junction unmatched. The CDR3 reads CASSETGSYNSPLHF. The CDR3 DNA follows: TGTGCCAGCAGTGAGACAGGGTCTTATAATTCACCCCTCCACTTT.

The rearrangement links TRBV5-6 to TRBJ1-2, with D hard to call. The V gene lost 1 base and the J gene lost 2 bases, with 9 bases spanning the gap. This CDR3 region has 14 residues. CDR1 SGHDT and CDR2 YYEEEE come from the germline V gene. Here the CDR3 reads CASSLWQENYGYTF. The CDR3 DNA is TGTGCCAGCAGCTTGTGGCAGGAAAACTATGGCTACACCTTC.

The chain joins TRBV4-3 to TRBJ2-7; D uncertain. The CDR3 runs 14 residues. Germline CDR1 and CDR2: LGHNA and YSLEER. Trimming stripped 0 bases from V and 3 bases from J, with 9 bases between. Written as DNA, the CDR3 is TGCGCCAGCAGCCAAGATACACAGAACTACGAGCAGTACTTC. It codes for CASSQDTQNYEQYF.

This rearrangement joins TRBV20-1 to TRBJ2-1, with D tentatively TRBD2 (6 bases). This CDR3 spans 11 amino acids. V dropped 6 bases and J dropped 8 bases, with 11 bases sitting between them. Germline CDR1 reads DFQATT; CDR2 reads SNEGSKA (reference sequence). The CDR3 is CSAKLAYEQFF. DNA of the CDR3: TGCAGTGCGAAACTAGCTTATGAGCAGTTCTTC.